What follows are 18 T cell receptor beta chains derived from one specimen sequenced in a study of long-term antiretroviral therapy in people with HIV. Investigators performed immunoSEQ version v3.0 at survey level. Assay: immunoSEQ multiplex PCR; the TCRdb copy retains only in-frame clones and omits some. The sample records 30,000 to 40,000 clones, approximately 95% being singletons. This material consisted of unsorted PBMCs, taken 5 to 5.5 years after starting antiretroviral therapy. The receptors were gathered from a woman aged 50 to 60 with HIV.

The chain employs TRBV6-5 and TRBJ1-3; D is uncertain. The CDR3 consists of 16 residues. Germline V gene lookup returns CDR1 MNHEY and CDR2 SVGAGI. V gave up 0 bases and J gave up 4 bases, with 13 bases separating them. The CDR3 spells CASSYSEGTGGNTIYF. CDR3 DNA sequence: TGTGCCAGCAGTTACTCGGAGGGTACGGGGGGAAACACCATATATTTT.

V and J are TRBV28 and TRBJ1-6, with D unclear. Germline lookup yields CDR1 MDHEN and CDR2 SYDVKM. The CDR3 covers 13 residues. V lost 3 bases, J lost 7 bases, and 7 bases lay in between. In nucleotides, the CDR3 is TGTGCCAGCAGTTTGGAGATGAATTCACCCCTCCACTTT. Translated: CASSLEMNSPLHF.

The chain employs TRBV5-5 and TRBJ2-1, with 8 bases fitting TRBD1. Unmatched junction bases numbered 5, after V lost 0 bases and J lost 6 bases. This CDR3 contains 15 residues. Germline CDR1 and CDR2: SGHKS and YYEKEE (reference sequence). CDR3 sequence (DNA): TGTGCCAGCAGCTTGGGCCAGGGGGCCTTCAATGAGCAGTTCTTC. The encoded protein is CASSLGQGAFNEQFF.

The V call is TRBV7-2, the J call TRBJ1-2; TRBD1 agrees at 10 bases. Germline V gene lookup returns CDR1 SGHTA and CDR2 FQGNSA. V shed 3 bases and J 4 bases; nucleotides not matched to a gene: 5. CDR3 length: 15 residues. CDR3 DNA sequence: TGTGCCAGCAGCTTCCAGACAGGGGGCAGCTATGGCTACACCTTC. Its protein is CASSFQTGGSYGYTF.

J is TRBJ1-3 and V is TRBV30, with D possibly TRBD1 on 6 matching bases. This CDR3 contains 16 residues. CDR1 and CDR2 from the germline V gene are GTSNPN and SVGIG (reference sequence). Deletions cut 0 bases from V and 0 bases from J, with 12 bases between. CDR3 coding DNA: TGTGCCTGGAGTGTCCAGGGGTCGAGCTCTGGAAACACCATATATTTT. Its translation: CAWSVQGSSSGNTIYF.

In DNA form, the CDR3 reads TGTGCCACCAGCAGAGCCCGAGACAGAACCACAGATACGCAGTATTTT. Protein sequence: CATSRARDRTTDTQYF. The rearrangement links TRBV15 to TRBJ2-3; a possible D gene is TRBD1 (5 bases). The CDR3 length is 16 residues. Germline V gene data show CDR1 as LNHNV and CDR2 as YYDKDF (reference sequence). The V gene lost 1 base and the J gene lost 2 bases, with 13 bases spanning the gap.

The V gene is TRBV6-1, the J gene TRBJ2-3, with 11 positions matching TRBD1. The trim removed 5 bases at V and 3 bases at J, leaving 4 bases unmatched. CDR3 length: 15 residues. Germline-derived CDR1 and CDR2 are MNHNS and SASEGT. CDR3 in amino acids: CASSPGQGATDTQYF. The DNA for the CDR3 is TGTGCCAGCAGTCCAGGACAGGGGGCAACAGATACGCAGTATTTT.

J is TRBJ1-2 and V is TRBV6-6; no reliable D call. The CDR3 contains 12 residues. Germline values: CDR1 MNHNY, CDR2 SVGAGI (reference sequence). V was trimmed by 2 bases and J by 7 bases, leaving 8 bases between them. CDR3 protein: CASSYLIGGYTF. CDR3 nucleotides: TGTGCCAGCAGTTACCTGATAGGTGGCTACACCTTC.

The CDR3 DNA sequence: TGTGCCAGCATCCCTCTACAGGGCGTTGAGACCCAGTACTTC. It translates to CASIPLQGVETQYF. V usage is TRBV2 and J usage is TRBJ2-5; D might be TRBD1 (6 bases). Germline lookup yields CDR1 SNHLY and CDR2 FYNNEI. The CDR3 totals 14 residues. V lost 7 bases and J lost 5, with 17 bases in between.

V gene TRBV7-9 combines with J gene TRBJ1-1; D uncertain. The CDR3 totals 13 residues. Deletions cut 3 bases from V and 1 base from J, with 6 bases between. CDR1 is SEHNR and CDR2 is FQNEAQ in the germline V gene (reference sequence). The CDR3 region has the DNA TGTGCCAGCAGCTTGCAGGAGAACACTGAAGCTTTCTTT. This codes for CASSLQENTEAFF.

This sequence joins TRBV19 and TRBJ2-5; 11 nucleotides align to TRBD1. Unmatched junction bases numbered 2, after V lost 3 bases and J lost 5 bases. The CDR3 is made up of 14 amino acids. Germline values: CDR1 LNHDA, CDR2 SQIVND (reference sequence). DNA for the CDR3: TGTGCCAGTAGTATGGGACAGGGGGTGGAGACCCAGTACTTC. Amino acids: CASSMGQGVETQYF. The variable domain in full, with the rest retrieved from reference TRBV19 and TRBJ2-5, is DGGITQSPKYLFRKEGQNVTLSCEQNLNHDAMYWYRQDPGQGLRLIYYSQIVNDFQKGDIAEGYSVSREKKESFPLTVTSAQKNPTAFYLCASSMGQGVETQYFGPGTRLLVL.

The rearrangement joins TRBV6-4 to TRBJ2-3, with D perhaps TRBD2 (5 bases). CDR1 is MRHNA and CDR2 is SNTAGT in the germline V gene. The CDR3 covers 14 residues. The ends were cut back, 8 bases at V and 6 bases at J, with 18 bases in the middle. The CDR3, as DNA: TGTGCCAGCCGTCGCACTAGTGGAGCCGATACGCAGTATTTT. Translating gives CASRRTSGADTQYF.

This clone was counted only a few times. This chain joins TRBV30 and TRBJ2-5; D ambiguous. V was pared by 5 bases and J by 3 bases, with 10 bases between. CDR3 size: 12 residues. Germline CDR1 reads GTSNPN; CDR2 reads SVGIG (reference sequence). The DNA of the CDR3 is TGTGCCTGGGCCCCTAGAGAAGAGACCCAGTACTTC. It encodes CAWAPREETQYF.

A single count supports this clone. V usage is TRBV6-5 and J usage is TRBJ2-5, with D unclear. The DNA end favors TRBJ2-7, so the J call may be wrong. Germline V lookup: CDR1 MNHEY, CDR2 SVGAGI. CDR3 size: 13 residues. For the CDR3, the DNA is TGTGCCAGCAGCCCTGAACTCTCCTACGAGCAGTACTTC. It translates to CASSPELSYEQYF.

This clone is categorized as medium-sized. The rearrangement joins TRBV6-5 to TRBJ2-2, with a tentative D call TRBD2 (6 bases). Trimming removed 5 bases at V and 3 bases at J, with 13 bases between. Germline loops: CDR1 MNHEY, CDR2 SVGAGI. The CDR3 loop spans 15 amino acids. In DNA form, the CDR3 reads TGTGCCAGCAGTACCAGCCGGGACTACACCGGGGAGCTGTTTTTT. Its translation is CASSTSRDYTGELFF.

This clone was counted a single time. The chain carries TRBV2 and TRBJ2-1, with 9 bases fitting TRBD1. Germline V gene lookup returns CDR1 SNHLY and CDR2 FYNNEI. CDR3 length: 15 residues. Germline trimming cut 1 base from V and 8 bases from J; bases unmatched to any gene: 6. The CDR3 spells CASSEGGTGRYEQFF. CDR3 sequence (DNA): TGTGCCAGCAGTGAAGGCGGGACAGGGCGCTATGAGCAGTTCTTC.

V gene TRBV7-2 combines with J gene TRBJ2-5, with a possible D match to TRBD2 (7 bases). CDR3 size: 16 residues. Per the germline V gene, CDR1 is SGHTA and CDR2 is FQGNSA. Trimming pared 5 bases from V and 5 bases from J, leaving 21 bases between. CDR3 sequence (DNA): TGTGCCAGCAGCAAGGGGGTGTGGGGGGGAAGGGAGACCCAGTACTTC. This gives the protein CASSKGVWGGRETQYF.

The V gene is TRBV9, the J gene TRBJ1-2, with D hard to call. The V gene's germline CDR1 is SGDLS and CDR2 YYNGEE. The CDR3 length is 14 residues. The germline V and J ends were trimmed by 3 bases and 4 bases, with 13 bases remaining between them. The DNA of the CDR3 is TGTGCCAGCAGCGCGCGTTCAGGTGCCTATGGCTACACCTTC. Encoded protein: CASSARSGAYGYTF. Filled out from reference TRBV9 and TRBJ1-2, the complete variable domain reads DSGVTQTPKHLITATGQRVTLRCSPRSGDLSVYWYQQSLDQGLQFLIQYYNGEERAKGNILERFSAQQFPDLHSELNLSSLELGDSALYFCASSARSGAYGYTFGSGTRLTVV.